This entry lists 21 T cell receptor beta chains sequenced from one sample in a study of post-analysis software for immune sequencing data. The TCR beta cDNA libraries carried unique molecular identifiers. TCRdb re-derived calls from the PCR reads in MiXCR, one entry per CDR3 protein. The sample yields roughly 620,000 distinct CDR3 sequences, 44% seen once. Their specific antigens are unknown. General study findings and limits: Patients had higher frequencies than controls of a handful of TRBV segments, including TRBV5-6, TRBV5-1 and TRBV20-1.

The sample was blood. These receptors all come from a girl aged 10 to 17 with multiple sclerosis.

This clonotype has only a few counts. CDR3 nucleotides: TGCGCCAGTGCCCAGGGATCCAACGAGCAGTACTTC. As protein: CASAQGSNEQYF. The chain joins TRBV5-1 to TRBJ2-7; D possibly corresponds to TRBD1 (5 bases). The germline gives CDR1 SGHRS, CDR2 YFSETQ. The CDR3 contains 12 residues. Trimming removed 8 bases at V and 5 bases at J, with 14 bases between.

This clonotype has only a few counts. The rearrangement joins TRBV5-1 to TRBJ2-7, with TRBD2 identical over 11 bases. The V gene's germline CDR1 is SGHRS and CDR2 YFSETQ. V dropped 0 bases and J dropped 2; count of bases not matched to a gene: 4. There are 16 residues in the CDR3. The DNA of the CDR3 is TGCGCCAGCAGCTTGGTGTCTAGCGGGGGGCCCTACGAGCAGTACTTC. This sequence encodes CASSLVSSGGPYEQYF.

The chain couples TRBV7-8 to TRBJ1-2; D gene unclear. Trimming removed 3 bases from V and 0 bases from J, with 14 bases in between. This CDR3 comprises 16 residues. Per germline, CDR1 SGHVS and CDR2 FQNEAQ. This CDR3 reads CASSFQDIGANYGYTF. CDR3 coding DNA: TGTGCCAGCAGCTTCCAGGATATTGGGGCTAACTATGGCTACACCTTC.

The chain uses TRBV12-3 or TRBV12-4 and TRBJ1-1; D unresolved. The CDR3 contains 15 residues. V shed 1 base and J shed 10 bases, with 19 bases lying between them. CDR3 DNA sequence: TGTGCCAGCAGTTTAGTTGGTGCAGTGGGTATGGGAGCTTTCTTT. Its translation: CASSLVGAVGMGAFF.

The V and J genes are TRBV12-3 or TRBV12-4 and TRBJ2-1; a possible D gene is TRBD1 (6 bases). This CDR3 has 15 residues. V was trimmed by 5 bases and J by 7 bases, leaving 18 bases between them. CDR3 coding DNA: TGTGCCAGCAGTCCCGCAGGGGCGAGGTCGAATGAGCAGTTCTTC. It translates to CASSPAGARSNEQFF.

This clonotype has only a few counts. The chain recombines TRBV5-1 with TRBJ2-1; D is unclear. The ends were cut back, 2 bases at V and 7 bases at J, with 13 bases in the middle. The length of the CDR3 is 14 residues. The germline V gene has CDR1 SGHRS and CDR2 YFSETQ. In DNA form, the CDR3 reads TGCGCCAGCAGCTTAAAACGGAATGGGAATGAGCAGTTCTTC. Translated, it gives CASSLKRNGNEQFF.

To note about this clonotype: Germline is not matched at one junction end, which may reflect a read error. This chain uses TRBV4-1 with TRBJ2-3; TRBD2 matches at 14 bases. Per germline, CDR1 MGHRA and CDR2 YSYEKL. The CDR3 extends over 17 amino acids. Here the CDR3 DNA reads TGCGCCAGTAGCCGCGGACTAGCGGGGGGAGGCACAGATACGCAGTATTTT. It encodes CASSRGLAGGGTDTQYF.

The V call is TRBV5-1, the J call TRBJ2-1; no reliable D call. Germline values: CDR1 SGHRS, CDR2 YFSETQ. The CDR3 extends over 13 amino acids. Trimming removed 1 base from V and 7 bases from J, with 9 bases in between. The CDR3 sequence is CASSLWRQNEQFF. The CDR3 coding sequence is TGCGCCAGCAGCTTGTGGCGGCAGAATGAGCAGTTCTTC.

A note on this clonotype: One end of the junction fails to match germline, which may point to a read error. This rearrangement joins TRBV20-1 to TRBJ1-4; no clear D gene. From germline, CDR1 is DFQATT and CDR2 SNEGSKA (reference sequence). The CDR3 has 15 residues. In DNA form, the CDR3 reads TGCAGTGCTCGAGACCCCGTTAAGGTTAATGAAAAACTGTTTTTT. It is translated as CSARDPVKVNEKLFF.

The table lists this clonotype with a few counts. The V call is TRBV3-1, the J call TRBJ2-7, with unresolved D. V lost 3 bases to trimming and J lost 2 bases, with 8 bases between them. CDR1 LGHDT and CDR2 YNNKEL come from the germline V gene (reference sequence). The CDR3 extends over 13 amino acids. The CDR3, as DNA: TGTGCCAGCAGCCAGAGAACGCCCTACGAGCAGTACTTC. Translated, it gives CASSQRTPYEQYF.

The rearrangement joins TRBV12-3 or TRBV12-4 to TRBJ2-5, with 11 nucleotides matching TRBD2. The length of the CDR3 is 16 residues. The V and J ends lost 6 bases and 4 bases, in that order; junction bases with no gene match: 10. This CDR3 reads CASSLRLAGRGETQYF. In DNA, the CDR3 is TGTGCCAGCAGCCTACGACTAGCGGGAAGGGGAGAGACCCAGTACTTC.

This clonotype came up a few times. V and J are TRBV11-3 and TRBJ2-4, with 13 bases lining up with TRBD2. This CDR3 spans 14 amino acids. With 4 bases clipped from V and 14 bases from J, the junction kept 8 bases outside the gene matches. Germline V lookup: CDR1 SGHNT, CDR2 YENEEA. CDR3 coding DNA: TGTGCCAGCAGCTCCCGGACTAGCGGGAGATTAAAGTACTTC. Protein sequence: CASSSRTSGRLKYF. The full variable domain, its missing parts supplied by reference TRBV11-3 and TRBJ2-4, is EAGVVQSPRYKIIEKKQPVAFWCNPISGHNTLYWYLQNLGQGPELLIRYENEEAVDDSQLPKDRFSAERLKGVDSTLKIQPAELGDSAVYLCASSSRTSGRLKYFGAGTRLSVL.

The chain is built from TRBV11-2 and TRBJ2-3, with TRBD2 identical over 15 bases. The CDR3 consists of 16 residues. V lost 4 bases and J lost 7; bases outside the gene matches: 6. Per the germline V gene, CDR1 is SGHAT and CDR2 is FQNNGV. The CDR3 nucleotides read TGTGCCAGCAGCTGGGGACTAGCGGGGGGTCGAAATACGCAGTATTTT. It codes for CASSWGLAGGRNTQYF.

J is TRBJ1-1 and V is TRBV4-1; D remains unclear. This CDR3 spans 14 amino acids. Deletions cut 2 bases from V and 4 bases from J, with 11 bases between. From germline, CDR1 is MGHRA and CDR2 YSYEKL. The chain's CDR3 is CASSQLGGITEAFF. DNA of the CDR3: TGCGCCAGCAGCCAACTGGGAGGGATCACTGAAGCTTTCTTT.

This clonotype was picked up a small number of times. The chain couples TRBV12-3 or TRBV12-4 to TRBJ2-5; possible D gene TRBD2, 5 bases. The DNA end favors TRBJ2-7, so the J call may be wrong. The CDR3 totals 13 residues. The CDR3 DNA sequence: TGTGCCAGCAGTGAAGGGAGACTCTACGAGCAGTACTTC. Encoded protein: CASSEGRLYEQYF.

The chain recombines TRBV7-8 with TRBJ1-1; D ambiguous. V lost 5 bases, J lost 4 bases, and 14 bases lay in between. Germline loops: CDR1 SGHVS, CDR2 FQNEAQ. CDR3 length equals 14 residues. Written as DNA, the CDR3 is TGTGCCAGCAGCCCAAGGACGGTCTCCACTGAAGCTTTCTTT. This gives the protein CASSPRTVSTEAFF.

The V and J genes are TRBV5-5 and TRBJ2-7; D unclear. Germline values: CDR1 SGHKS, CDR2 YYEKEE (reference sequence). V shed 0 bases and J shed 9 bases, with 16 bases lying between them. The CDR3 extends over 14 amino acids. Here the CDR3 reads CASSLEYPSAGQYF. In DNA, the CDR3 is TGTGCCAGCAGCTTGGAGTATCCATCCGCAGGGCAGTACTTC.

In this sample, this clonotype turned up a few times. CDR3 protein: CAIGFSAGGAGELFF. For the CDR3, the DNA is TGTGCCATCGGGTTCTCAGCAGGGGGAGCCGGGGAGCTGTTTTTT. The rearrangement links TRBV10-3 to TRBJ2-2, with TRBD1 identical over 7 bases. Germline assignment: CDR1 ENHRY and CDR2 SYGVKD. The junction had 12 bases not matched to a gene; V was cut back by 8 bases and J by 6 bases. CDR3 length: 15 amino acids.

The genes are TRBV20-1 and TRBJ1-5; perhaps TRBD1 as D (5 bases). CDR3 size: 15 residues. The germline CDR1 and CDR2 sequences are DFQATT and SNEGSKA (reference sequence). Between the trimmed V and J ends, which lost 3 bases and 2 bases, there was a span of 14 bases. This chain's CDR3 is CSASPRDDRNQPQHF. CDR3 coding DNA: TGCAGTGCTAGTCCCAGGGACGACCGCAATCAGCCCCAGCATTTT.

This clonotype has just a few counts. The chain recombines TRBV12-3 or TRBV12-4 with TRBJ1-1, with 8 bases aligning to TRBD1. The CDR3 is 11 residues long. V dropped 3 bases and J dropped 11; count of bases not matched to a gene: 2. The CDR3 bases are TGTGCCAGCAGTTTCAGGGGGCCCGCTTTCTTT. It is translated as CASSFRGPAFF.

The J gene is TRBJ2-1, the V gene TRBV18; D assignment may be TRBD1 or TRBD2 (5 bases each). V gave up 0 bases and J gave up 7 bases, with 10 bases separating them. This CDR3 has 14 residues. Looked up from germline, CDR1 is KGHSH and CDR2 is LQKENI. CDR3 loop: CASSPPAGSNEQFF. The DNA for the CDR3 is TGTGCCAGCTCACCACCAGCAGGGAGTAATGAGCAGTTCTTC.